A single sample is the source of the 7 T cell receptor beta chains below, sequenced in a study of human T cells and chemical hapten exposure. One entry per CDR3 protein results from TCRdb running MiXCR on the RACE reads. The sample lists about 250,000 distinct CDR3 sequences, roughly 7.7% occurring once. Time point of the sample: pre-sensitization, week 0. Treatment specified: therapeutic diphenylcyclopropenone sensitization with weekly scalp DPC. The material sequenced was whole blood, taken in connection with sensitization to the hapten diphenylcyclopropenone (DPC). These receptors originate from a man younger than 35 with alopecia areata. Some clones in this sample may be carry-over from other donors' samples.

J is TRBJ2-1 and V is TRBV21-1; TRBD2 is taken as the D call from the table, unchecked against the DNA. TRBV21-1 is a pseudogene locus. There are 17 residues in the CDR3. The CDR3 is CASSKGDSLLAYNEQFF. The CDR3 DNA reads TGTGCCAGCAGCAAAGGGGACTCCCTCCTCGCCTACAATGAGCAGTTCTTC.

J is TRBJ2-7 and V is TRBV6-2 or TRBV6-3; 7 nucleotides match TRBD1. The CDR3 runs to 16 residues. Per germline, CDR1 MNHEY and CDR2 SVGEGT. V was clipped by 3 bases and J by 4 bases; unmatched bases: 12. The CDR3 DNA follows: TGTGCCAGCAGTTATCCGACAGGGAAAGGAGAATACGAGCAGTACTTC. It encodes CASSYPTGKGEYEQYF.

The table lists this clonotype with many counts. This chain connects TRBV28 to TRBJ1-1, with D possibly being TRBD1 (5 bases). V was shortened by 6 bases and J by 12 bases, with 17 bases between the two germline ends. CDR1 MDHEN and CDR2 SYDVKM come from the germline V gene. CDR3 size: 12 residues. The CDR3 here is CASRLRETVSFF. CDR3 in DNA: TGTGCCAGCAGGCTCAGGGAGACGGTTTCTTTCTTT.

A few counts support this clonotype. The V and J genes are TRBV20-1 and TRBJ2-3; 7 nucleotides align to TRBD2. The CDR3 is 14 residues long. CDR1 and CDR2 (germline): DFQATT, SNEGSKA (reference sequence). V trimming: 6 bases; J trimming: 2 bases; junction bases outside the gene matches: 8. The CDR3 sequence: CSAPRAGSTDTQYF. CDR3 nucleotide sequence: TGCAGTGCGCCCAGAGCGGGATCCACAGATACGCAGTATTTT.

The chain employs TRBV20-1 and TRBJ2-3; D is possibly TRBD1 (5 bases). The CDR3 has 15 amino acids. The germline gives CDR1 DFQATT, CDR2 SNEGSKA (reference sequence). V was pared by 0 bases and J by 2 bases, with 12 bases between. The CDR3 region is CSARDYGRVTDTQYF. Written as DNA, the CDR3 is TGCAGTGCTAGAGATTATGGCAGGGTCACAGATACGCAGTATTTT.

This clonotype turned up a few times. Possible read error: a much larger clone is one base away. This chain joins TRBV7-3 and TRBJ1-1; TRBD1 matches 8 bases. Germline V gene lookup returns CDR1 SGHTA and CDR2 FQGTGA. The CDR3 is 14 residues long. The ends lost 5 bases at V and 5 bases at J; junction bases unmatched: 7. This CDR3 is CASSPGQGRTEAFF. DNA of the CDR3: TGTGCCAGCAGCCCCGGACAGGGAAGGACTGAAGCTTTCTTT.

This clonotype has just a few counts. V and J are TRBV7-9 and TRBJ2-1; TRBD2 aligns across 9 bases. Unmatched junction bases numbered 17, after V lost 5 bases and J lost 3 bases. The CDR3 is 19 residues long. Germline CDR1 reads SEHNR; CDR2 reads FQNEAQ (reference sequence). CDR3 in DNA: TGTGCCAGCAGCCCCGGGAGTGGCGCGGGGGGGCCTGTCTACAATGAGCAGTTCTTC. It is translated as CASSPGSGAGGPVYNEQFF.